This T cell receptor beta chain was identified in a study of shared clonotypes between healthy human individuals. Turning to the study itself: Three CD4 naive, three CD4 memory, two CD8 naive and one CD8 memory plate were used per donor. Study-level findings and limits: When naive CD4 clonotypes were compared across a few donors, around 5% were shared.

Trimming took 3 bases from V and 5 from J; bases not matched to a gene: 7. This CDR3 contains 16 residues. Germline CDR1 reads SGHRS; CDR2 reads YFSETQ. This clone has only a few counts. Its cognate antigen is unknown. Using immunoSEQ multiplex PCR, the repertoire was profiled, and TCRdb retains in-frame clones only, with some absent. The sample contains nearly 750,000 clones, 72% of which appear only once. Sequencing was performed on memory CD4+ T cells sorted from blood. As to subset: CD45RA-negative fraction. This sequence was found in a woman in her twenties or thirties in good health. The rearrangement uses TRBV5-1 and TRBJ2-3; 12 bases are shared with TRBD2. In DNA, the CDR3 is TGCGCCAGCAGCTCCGGACTAGCGGGATTTATAGATACGCAGTATTTT. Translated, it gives CASSSGLAGFIDTQYF.